This passage covers 25 T cell receptor beta chains from one sample sequenced in a study of liver allograft versus peripheral blood T cells. Study-level background: The authors compared T cell receptor repertoires in transplanted livers with recipients' peripheral blood repertoires.

TCRdb passed the reads through MiXCR, listing each CDR3 protein once. This table holds approximately 7,000 distinct CDR3 sequences, around 16% found once. The origin of the receptors is a human patient who had a liver transplant. Among the T cells, some may be from the graft donor.

There are many counts of this clonotype. The chain couples TRBV7-9 to TRBJ2-1; 8 nucleotides match TRBD2. The germline gives CDR1 SEHNR, CDR2 FQNEAQ (reference sequence). This CDR3 has 16 residues. J lost 6 bases, V lost 4 bases, and 11 bases had no gene match. CDR3 sequence: CASSSYRQRGSNEQFF. In DNA form, the CDR3 reads TGTGCCAGCAGCTCCTACCGCCAGCGGGGGAGCAATGAGCAGTTCTTC.

This clonotype counts as medium-sized (0.01 to 0.1%). The chain employs TRBV12-3 or TRBV12-4 and TRBJ1-2; 8 nucleotides align to TRBD1. The V and J ends lost 6 bases and 5 bases, in that order; junction bases with no gene match: 8. CDR3 size: 14 residues. CDR3 bases: TGTGCCAGCAGCCTTTTACGGACAGGGTATGGCTACACCTTC. Amino acids: CASSLLRTGYGYTF.

Judged by abundance, this clonotype is medium-sized (0.01 to 0.1%). The rearrangement joins TRBV18 to TRBJ1-2; D is unclear. Trimming stripped 2 bases from V and 0 bases from J, with 7 bases between. Germline assignment: CDR1 KGHSH and CDR2 LQKENI. This CDR3 comprises 14 residues. The CDR3 coding sequence is TGTGCCAGCTCACCAGCGGCGGCTAACTATGGCTACACCTTC. Amino acid sequence: CASSPAAANYGYTF.

This clonotype was recorded at least ten times. The J gene is TRBJ2-3, the V gene TRBV18; a possible D gene is TRBD2 (6 bases). The CDR3 length is 15 residues. Trimming cost V 0 bases and J 2 bases, with 9 bases left between them. CDR1 and CDR2 from the germline V gene are KGHSH and LQKENI. The CDR3 coding sequence is TGTGCCAGCTCACCACCCCGGACTATCACAGATACGCAGTATTTT. Amino acid sequence: CASSPPRTITDTQYF.

This clonotype was recorded many times. This sequence joins TRBV7-9 and TRBJ1-2, with a tentative D call TRBD1 (5 bases). The CDR3 contains 12 residues. Trimming removed 3 bases at V and 4 bases at J, with 6 bases between. Germline assignment: CDR1 SEHNR and CDR2 FQNEAQ (reference sequence). The CDR3 coding sequence is TGTGCCAGCAGCTTCACAGGCTATGGCTACACCTTC. Its translation: CASSFTGYGYTF.

This clonotype ranks as medium-sized (0.01 to 0.1%). The rearrangement uses TRBV6-1 and TRBJ1-5; D unresolved. Trimming took 3 bases from V and 0 from J, leaving 12 bases between them. Germline V gene sequence: CDR1 MNHNS, CDR2 SASEGT. The CDR3 has 16 amino acids. This CDR3 reads CASSESSWDSNQPQHF. CDR3 DNA: TGTGCCAGCAGTGAGTCAAGTTGGGATAGCAATCAGCCCCAGCATTTT.

This clonotype counts as large (0.1 to 1%). V and J are TRBV19 and TRBJ2-7; no firm D call. Germline V gene lookup returns CDR1 LNHDA and CDR2 SQIVND (reference sequence). This CDR3 spans 13 amino acids. The V end lost 4 bases, the J end lost 2 bases, and 9 bases lay between the germline ends. The CDR3 loop is CASSTEQTYEQYF. Written as DNA, the CDR3 is TGTGCCAGTAGTACGGAACAGACCTACGAGCAGTACTTC.

This clonotype is classed as medium-sized. The chain combines TRBV10-3 with TRBJ1-5; no firm D call. Trimming shortened V by 8 bases and J by 0 bases, and 8 bases separated the two germline ends. Germline V gives CDR1 ENHRY, CDR2 SYGVKD. The CDR3 length is 13 residues. The CDR3 DNA reads as TGTGCCATCGGTTCGGATAGCAATCAGCCCCAGCATTTT. The encoded protein is CAIGSDSNQPQHF.

There are a few counts of this clonotype. The V call is TRBV12-3 or TRBV12-4, the J call TRBJ2-3, with D perhaps matching TRBD1 (5 bases). This CDR3 comprises 15 residues. The V and J ends lost 8 bases and 0 bases respectively, with 15 bases between them. The CDR3 DNA is TGTGCCAGCGGTCCTACAGGTCTCAGCACAGATACGCAGTATTTT. Amino acids: CASGPTGLSTDTQYF.

Judged by abundance, this clonotype is medium-sized. The V call is TRBV14, the J call TRBJ1-6; D remains unclear. CDR1 SGHDN and CDR2 FVKESK come from the germline V gene. The CDR3 covers 15 residues. V was clipped by 1 base and J by 9 bases, with 13 bases between them. CDR3 in amino acids: CASSQARGRGSPLHF. The CDR3 coding sequence is TGTGCCAGCAGCCAAGCGCGCGGACGGGGTTCACCCCTCCACTTT.

The J gene is TRBJ1-3, the V gene TRBV20-1, with a tentative D call TRBD1 (5 bases). Germline V lookup: CDR1 DFQATT, CDR2 SNEGSKA (reference sequence). V lost 4 bases and J 0 bases, leaving 13 bases between the germline ends. CDR3 length equals 15 residues. The CDR3 DNA is TGCAGTGCTACCGTGGGACGGTACTCTGGAAACACCATATATTTT. The encoded protein is CSATVGRYSGNTIYF.

This clonotype is medium-sized in the sample. The rearrangement joins TRBV29-1 to TRBJ1-2, with a tentative D call TRBD1 (5 bases). Trimming left V 0 bases short and J 4 bases short, with 12 bases between. Looked up from germline, CDR1 is SQVTM and CDR2 is ANQGSEA. The CDR3 is 14 amino acids. The CDR3 is CSVEEAGVGYGYTF. The CDR3 coding sequence is TGCAGCGTTGAAGAGGCGGGGGTAGGCTATGGCTACACCTTC. Full variable domain (missing parts from reference TRBV29-1 and TRBJ1-2): SAVISQKPSRDICQRGTSLTIQCQVDSQVTMMFWYRQQPGQSLTLIATANQGSEATYESGFVIDKFPISRPNLTFSTLTVSNMSPEDSSIYLCSVEEAGVGYGYTFGSGTRLTVV.

Sample share makes this clonotype medium-sized (0.01 to 0.1%). The genes are TRBV7-2 and TRBJ1-1; D is ambiguous. The CDR3 runs 14 residues. Germline V CDR1 and CDR2: SGHTA, FQGNSA. Trimming shortened V by 0 bases and J by 0 bases, and 5 bases separated the two germline ends. CDR3 coding DNA: TGTGCCAGCAGCTTAGCCCATGTGAACACTGAAGCTTTCTTT. Translating it yields CASSLAHVNTEAFF. The whole variable domain, remainder taken from reference TRBV7-2 and TRBJ1-1, is GAGVSQSPSNKVTEKGKDVELRCDPISGHTALYWYRQSLGQGLEFLIYFQGNSAPDKSGLPSDRFSAERTGGSVSTLTIQRTQQEDSAVYLCASSLAHVNTEAFFGQGTRLTVV.

By frequency in the sample, this clonotype is medium-sized (0.01 to 0.1%). The chain is built from TRBV6-6 and TRBJ1-2; D not certain. The CDR3 covers 13 residues. Germline CDR1 is MNHNY and CDR2 is SVGAGI (reference sequence). Deletions cut 2 bases from V and 0 bases from J, with 4 bases between. The CDR3 region has the DNA TGTGCCAGCAGTTACGAGGCTAACTATGGCTACACCTTC. Translated: CASSYEANYGYTF.

This clonotype is medium-sized. The chain joins TRBV13 to TRBJ1-2, with 11 bases fitting TRBD1. Germline trimming cut 3 bases from V and 4 bases from J; bases unmatched to any gene: 13. The CDR3 loop spans 18 amino acids. The germline V gene encodes CDR1 PRHDT and CDR2 FYEKMQ (reference sequence). The CDR3: CASSFRDRGTTPTYGYTF. CDR3 coding DNA: TGTGCCAGCAGCTTCCGGGACAGGGGGACCACACCCACCTATGGCTACACCTTC.

Comment on this clonotype: The likely explanation is a read error, given a far larger clone one base away. The J gene is TRBJ1-3, the V gene TRBV6-1; D ambiguous. Germline V gene data show CDR1 as MNHNS and CDR2 as SASEGT. The CDR3 sequence is 15 residues long. The DNA for the CDR3 is TGTACCAGCAGTTACGGGAAAAACTCTGGAAACACCATATATTTT. Amino acids: CTSSYGKNSGNTIYF.

The DNA for the CDR3 is TGTGCCAGCAGTTACACCCCCGGGACAGGGGCCGGGGAGCTGTTTTTT. The encoded protein is CASSYTPGTGAGELFF. The rearrangement links TRBV6-5 to TRBJ2-2; TRBD1 matches at 10 bases. The CDR3 consists of 16 residues. Losses at the gene ends were 2 bases for V and 6 bases for J; bases not matched to a gene: 6. The germline CDR1 and CDR2 sequences are MNHEY and SVGAGI.

This clonotype is medium-sized within its sample. This rearrangement joins TRBV7-2 to TRBJ1-2; D gene uncertain. The CDR3 runs 15 residues. The germline V gene encodes CDR1 SGHTA and CDR2 FQGNSA. The V end lost 3 bases, the J end lost 5 bases, and 16 bases lay between the germline ends. Written as DNA, the CDR3 is TGTGCCAGCAGCTTGGGCGTCTCGGGCGTTTATGGCTACACCTTC. As protein: CASSLGVSGVYGYTF.

This clonotype is deemed medium-sized. V is TRBV6-1 and J is TRBJ1-1; 7 bases agree with TRBD1. Trimming at V came to 8 bases and at J to 5 bases, leaving 8 bases not matched to a gene. The CDR3 spans 13 residues. CDR1 is MNHNS, CDR2 SASEGT, per germline. The CDR3 nucleotides read TGTGCCAGCCAACAGGGGAGGAGTACTGAAGCTTTCTTT. Translation gives CASQQGRSTEAFF.

This clonotype rates as medium-sized. This chain links TRBV24-1 with TRBJ1-2; D is unresolved. The V and J ends lost 2 bases and 4 bases respectively, with 1 base between them. The V gene's germline CDR1 is KGHDR and CDR2 SFDVKD. CDR3 size: 11 residues. The CDR3 coding sequence is TGTGCCACCAGTGATTCCTATGGCTACACCTTC. Its translation: CATSDSYGYTF.

In this sample, this clonotype is medium-sized. The chain links TRBV19 to TRBJ1-2, with D tentatively TRBD1 (6 bases). Germline assignment: CDR1 LNHDA and CDR2 SQIVND (reference sequence). This CDR3 has 12 residues. Deletions cut 5 bases from V and 8 bases from J, with 12 bases between. The CDR3 loop is CASSVQGRGYTF. The CDR3 coding sequence is TGTGCCAGTAGTGTTCAGGGGCGAGGCTACACCTTC.

This clonotype is judged medium-sized. The chain employs TRBV10-3 and TRBJ1-3; D is possibly TRBD1 (5 bases). In germline, CDR1 is ENHRY, CDR2 SYGVKD. Trimming took off 5 bases at V and 0 bases at J, with 11 bases between the two ends. The CDR3 contains 15 residues. The CDR3 bases are TGTGCCATCAGTTCTCGGGGGAGCTCTGGAAACACCATATATTTT. The encoded protein is CAISSRGSSGNTIYF.

This clonotype is medium-sized by share. This chain joins TRBV6-6 and TRBJ1-2, with D possibly TRBD1 on 6 matching bases. The CDR3 sequence is 16 residues long. Germline CDR1 and CDR2: MNHNY and SVGAGI (reference sequence). Trimming took off 5 bases at V and 1 base at J, with 17 bases between the two ends. Here the CDR3 reads CASSPTLPQGNYGYTF. CDR3 DNA: TGTGCCAGCAGTCCGACCCTCCCACAGGGTAACTATGGCTACACCTTC.

This clonotype counts as medium-sized. The V gene is TRBV6-2 or TRBV6-3, the J gene TRBJ1-2, with 8 bases identical to TRBD1. Germline V CDR1 and CDR2: MNHEY, SVGEGT. The trim removed 6 bases at V and 6 bases at J, leaving 6 bases unmatched. The CDR3 length is 13 residues. In nucleotides, the CDR3 is TGTGCCAGCAGCCAGACAGGGGAACATGGCTACACCTTC. Its translation is CASSQTGEHGYTF.

This clonotype was seen ten or more times. V gene TRBV6-2 or TRBV6-3 combines with J gene TRBJ1-1, with D uncertain. Germline-derived CDR1 and CDR2 are MNHEY and SVGEGT. V dropped 5 bases and J dropped 6 bases, with 10 bases sitting between them. The CDR3 is made up of 12 amino acids. The CDR3 sequence is CASSLYGAEAFF. CDR3 coding DNA: TGTGCCAGCAGTCTATATGGGGCTGAAGCTTTCTTT.